A single sample is the source of the 27 T cell receptor beta chains below, sequenced in a study of vaccination effects on CD4 cells after COVID-19. The repertoire was sequenced with immunoSEQ multiplex PCR; TCRdb's copy has only in-frame clones and lacks some. The top ten hold around 7% of the sample, which has fewer than 55,000 clones, 60% to 75% seen once. For these receptors, no antigen is known. Cells that had been cultured for roughly ten days were the source of isolated CD4+ T cells. Participants were given two doses of BNT162b2 or mRNA-1273 vaccine. Source: CD4+ T cells from PBMCs cultured without peptide, taken after COVID-19 vaccination. These receptors were obtained from a human donor who received a COVID-19 vaccine.

The sample holds a few counts of this clone. The chain uses TRBV3-1 (or the pseudogene TRBV3-2) and TRBJ1-3; TRBD1 is a possible D gene (5 bases). The length of the CDR3 is 17 residues. Trimming took 2 bases from V and 0 from J, leaving 14 bases between them. The V gene's germline CDR1 is LGHDT and CDR2 YNNKEL (reference sequence). DNA for the CDR3: TGTGCCAGCAGCCAAACCGGTACAGGTATCTCTGGAAACACCATATATTTT. Translation gives CASSQTGTGISGNTIYF.

V is TRBV4-1 and J is TRBJ2-1; TRBD1 matches 7 bases. The CDR3 runs to 15 residues. CDR1 MGHRA and CDR2 YSYEKL come from the germline V gene. The V gene end was trimmed by 3 bases and the J gene end by 7 bases; junction bases not matched to a gene: 9. The CDR3: CASSHDRVGANEQFF. The CDR3 DNA is TGCGCCAGCAGCCACGACAGGGTAGGGGCGAATGAGCAGTTCTTC.

This clone has more than one count but fewer than ten. V usage is TRBV6-5 and J usage is TRBJ1-3; no definite D call. Deletions cut 5 bases from V and 1 base from J, with 6 bases between. The CDR3 is made up of 13 amino acids. Germline V gene lookup returns CDR1 MNHEY and CDR2 SVGAGI. CDR3 loop: CASSRESGNTIYF. DNA of the CDR3: TGTGCCAGCAGTCGGGAGTCTGGAAACACCATATATTTT.

This clone was picked up one time. The chain is built from TRBV15 and TRBJ1-1; the D gene is possibly TRBD1 (5 bases). Germline CDR1 and CDR2: LNHNV and YYDKDF (reference sequence). Trimming took off 6 bases at V and 6 bases at J, with 14 bases between the two ends. This CDR3 is built from 13 residues. This chain's CDR3 is CATRRGGRAEAFF. CDR3 in DNA: TGTGCCACCAGGCGCGGGGGGAGGGCTGAAGCTTTCTTT.

This clone was seen a handful of times. Germline and junction disagree at one end, which may indicate a read error. The chain has TRBV18 and TRBJ2-2, with D unresolved. The CDR3 spans 12 residues. Germline loops: CDR1 KGHSH, CDR2 LQKENI. CDR3 sequence (DNA): TGTGCCAGCTCACCAGAAGCCGGCGAGCTGTTTTTT. Amino acids: CASSPEAGELFF.

This clone has only a few counts. V and J are TRBV6-4 and TRBJ2-6; D ambiguous. V shed 0 bases and J shed 5 bases, with 17 bases lying between them. This CDR3 has 18 residues. Germline lookup yields CDR1 MRHNA and CDR2 SNTAGT. The chain's CDR3 is CASSDSAGFPGRANVLTF. CDR3 nucleotides: TGTGCCAGCAGTGACTCAGCAGGTTTCCCTGGTAGGGCCAACGTCCTGACTTTC.

The genes are TRBV5-4 and TRBJ1-4; no clear D gene. The CDR3 runs 15 residues. The V and J ends lost 1 base and 6 bases respectively, with 13 bases between them. Germline V lookup: CDR1 SGHNT, CDR2 YYREEE (reference sequence). CDR3: CASSLFEVRDEKLFF. The CDR3 nucleotides are TGTGCCAGCAGCTTGTTCGAAGTCCGAGATGAAAAACTGTTTTTT.

The chain carries TRBV3-1 (or the pseudogene TRBV3-2) and TRBJ2-1; 7 bases map to TRBD2. Germline V lookup: CDR1 LGHDT, CDR2 YNNKEL (reference sequence). Trimming took 1 base from V and 7 from J; bases not matched to a gene: 10. The CDR3 extends over 16 amino acids. CDR3 DNA: TGTGCCAGCAGCCAAGCGTATAGCGGGCGAGGAAATGAGCAGTTCTTC. It specifies CASSQAYSGRGNEQFF.

V and J are TRBV27 and TRBJ2-1; perhaps TRBD2 as D (6 bases). This CDR3 has 15 residues. The germline V and J ends were trimmed by 11 bases and 6 bases, with 23 bases remaining between them. Germline CDR1 reads MNHEY; CDR2 reads SMNVEV (reference sequence). CDR3 sequence reads: CASAPRDLPGNEQFF. Here the CDR3 DNA reads TGTGCCTCCGCCCCGCGGGACCTGCCCGGCAATGAGCAGTTCTTC.

The rearrangement uses TRBV3-1 (or the pseudogene TRBV3-2) and TRBJ1-1, with D possibly being TRBD1 (6 bases). The germline CDR1 and CDR2 sequences are LGHDT and YNNKEL (reference sequence). V lost 1 base and J lost 1, with 7 bases in between. CDR3 length equals 14 residues. CDR3 protein: CASSQVQGNTEAFF. Written as DNA, the CDR3 is TGTGCCAGCAGCCAAGTACAGGGGAACACTGAAGCTTTCTTT.

J is TRBJ2-5 and V is TRBV3-1 (or the pseudogene TRBV3-2); the D is unclear. Between the trimmed V and J ends, which lost 0 bases and 11 bases, there was a span of 10 bases. The CDR3 has 12 residues. In germline, CDR1 is LGHDT, CDR2 YNNKEL (reference sequence). CDR3 region: CASSQDPDPQYF. The CDR3 DNA is TGTGCCAGCAGCCAAGATCCGGACCCGCAGTACTTC.

The chain uses TRBV6-5 and TRBJ2-1; 12 nucleotides match TRBD1. The CDR3 is 15 residues long. V lost 4 bases and J lost 7; bases outside the gene matches: 5. CDR1 and CDR2 from the germline V gene are MNHEY and SVGAGI. The CDR3: CASSLGQGARNEQFF. The CDR3 region has the DNA TGTGCCAGCAGTTTGGGACAGGGGGCGCGAAATGAGCAGTTCTTC.

Remarks on this clone: The identical CDR3 is also encoded by other nucleotide sequences in the sample. The V gene is TRBV3-1 (or the pseudogene TRBV3-2), the J gene TRBJ1-6; tentatively, D is TRBD1 (6 bases). Germline loops: CDR1 LGHDT, CDR2 YNNKEL (reference sequence). The CDR3 is 14 residues long. The V end was cut by 6 bases, the J end by 7 bases, with 13 bases between. The CDR3 is CASSQLQGNSPLHF. The DNA of the CDR3 is TGTGCCAGCAGTCAACTACAGGGAAATTCACCCCTCCACTTT.

This clone has a single count. V and J are TRBV23-1 and TRBJ1-4; 7 nucleotides match TRBD1. TRBV23-1 is assigned to the ORF class and has an uncertain function. The CDR3 is 19 amino acids. Trimming at V came to 0 bases and at J to 4 bases, leaving 14 bases not matched to a gene. CDR3 in DNA: TGCGCCAGCAGTCAATCGGTAAGGGAACAGGGGAGATGTAATGAAAAACTGTTTTTT. Translated, it gives CASSQSVREQGRCNEKLFF.

V and J are TRBV10-3 and TRBJ1-1; possible D gene TRBD1, 6 bases. The V and J ends lost 0 bases and 1 base respectively, with 9 bases between them. CDR1 ENHRY and CDR2 SYGVKD come from the germline V gene. CDR3 length: 15 residues. CDR3 in amino acids: CAISESRQANTEAFF. The CDR3 coding sequence is TGTGCCATCAGTGAGTCCAGACAGGCGAACACTGAAGCTTTCTTT.

The chain recombines TRBV5-4 with TRBJ1-3; D might be TRBD1 (5 bases). Germline lookup yields CDR1 SGHNT and CDR2 YYREEE (reference sequence). The CDR3 is 15 residues long. Trimming removed 1 base from V and 4 bases from J, with 12 bases in between. Written as DNA, the CDR3 is TGTGCCAGCAGCTTGTCTGGGGGTATCGGAAACACCATATATTTT. This translates into CASSLSGGIGNTIYF.

J is TRBJ1-2 and V is TRBV12-3 or TRBV12-4; TRBD1 might be the D (5 bases). Trimming shortened V by 5 bases and J by 8 bases, and 15 bases separated the two germline ends. The CDR3 runs 13 residues. This CDR3 is CASSRDHGRGYTF. The CDR3 DNA reads TGTGCCAGCAGTCGGGACCACGGGAGAGGCTACACCTTC.

The rearrangement links TRBV10-3 to TRBJ2-5; 7 bases line up with TRBD1. The V and J ends lost 1 base and 3 bases, in that order; junction bases with no gene match: 8. The CDR3 loop spans 16 amino acids. Germline loops: CDR1 ENHRY, CDR2 SYGVKD. CDR3 sequence reads: CAISELSFDREETQYF. For the CDR3, the DNA is TGTGCCATCAGTGAGTTATCCTTTGACAGGGAAGAGACCCAGTACTTC.

There are a few counts of this clone. CDR3 nucleotides: TGCAGTGCTGGTGCGGGGACAGGGGGCTGGGGCACTGAAGCTTTCTTT. Encoded protein: CSAGAGTGGWGTEAFF. V and J are TRBV20-1 and TRBJ1-1, with 12 nucleotides matching TRBD1. With 5 bases clipped from V and 4 bases from J, the junction kept 11 bases outside the gene matches. Germline CDR1 reads DFQATT; CDR2 reads SNEGSKA (reference sequence). CDR3 length: 16 residues.

This chain connects TRBV19 to TRBJ2-7; 7 bases agree with TRBD1. The CDR3 extends over 13 amino acids. Germline trimming cut 6 bases from V and 5 bases from J; bases unmatched to any gene: 7. Germline V gene lookup returns CDR1 LNHDA and CDR2 SQIVND (reference sequence). The CDR3 loop reads CASRRITGDEQYF. Written as DNA, the CDR3 is TGTGCCAGTAGGAGGATTACAGGGGACGAGCAGTACTTC.

Relative to its sample, this clone is medium-sized. V is TRBV6-5 and J is TRBJ1-2, with D uncertain. V lost 6 bases to trimming and J lost 1 base, with 12 bases between them. Per the germline V gene, CDR1 is MNHEY and CDR2 is SVGAGI. The CDR3 loop spans 14 amino acids. The CDR3: CASRGSANNYGYTF. The CDR3 DNA reads as TGTGCCAGCAGGGGATCCGCCAATAACTATGGCTACACCTTC.

This chain connects TRBV5-1 to TRBJ1-1, with 9 bases matching TRBD1. The CDR3 consists of 16 residues. V lost 2 bases and J lost 3; bases outside the gene matches: 8. Germline CDR1 reads SGHRS; CDR2 reads YFSETQ. CDR3 nucleotide sequence: TGCGCCAGCAGCTTCAACAGGGGGCAGCAGGACACTGAAGCTTTCTTT. Translating it yields CASSFNRGQQDTEAFF.

A single count supports this clone. This rearrangement joins TRBV9 to TRBJ2-2; D is unclear. The CDR3 covers 17 residues. V lost 0 bases to trimming and J lost 6 bases, with 18 bases between them. Germline values: CDR1 SGDLS, CDR2 YYNGEE. The DNA of the CDR3 is TGTGCCAGCAGCGTAGATTCGGATAGTTGGTTCCCCGGGGAGCTGTTTTTT. This translates into CASSVDSDSWFPGELFF.

This clone was seen more than once but under ten times. The chain links TRBV6-1 to TRBJ2-2; no definite D call. V shed 3 bases and J shed 4 bases, with 6 bases lying between them. This CDR3 has 13 amino acids. Looked up from germline, CDR1 is MNHNS and CDR2 is SASEGT. This CDR3 reads CASSEQVTGELFF. For the CDR3, the DNA is TGTGCCAGCAGTGAGCAGGTCACCGGGGAGCTGTTTTTT.

This rearrangement joins TRBV24-1 to TRBJ1-5; D might be TRBD1 (5 bases). Germline assignment: CDR1 KGHDR and CDR2 SFDVKD. The CDR3 is 15 amino acids. V dropped 4 bases and J dropped 0 bases, with 9 bases sitting between them. The CDR3 sequence: CATSEPGSSNQPQHF. CDR3 DNA sequence: TGTGCCACCAGTGAGCCAGGGTCTAGCAATCAGCCCCAGCATTTT.

The chain employs TRBV5-6 and TRBJ2-7; 13 nucleotides align to TRBD2. CDR1 is SGHDT, CDR2 YYEEEE, per germline. The junction had 3 bases not matched to a gene; V was cut back by 1 base and J by 2 bases. This CDR3 spans 16 amino acids. For the CDR3, the DNA is TGTGCCAGCAGCTTGAGGGGACTAGCGGGGACCTACGAGCAGTACTTC. This sequence encodes CASSLRGLAGTYEQYF.

The genes are TRBV5-1 and TRBJ1-4; maybe TRBD1 (6 bases). V dropped 2 bases and J dropped 3 bases, with 8 bases sitting between them. The CDR3 has 14 residues. Germline CDR1 and CDR2: SGHRS and YFSETQ. CDR3 in amino acids: CASSFGGSNEKLFF. CDR3 bases: TGCGCCAGCAGCTTTGGGGGCTCTAATGAAAAACTGTTTTTT.